Included here is one TCR beta chain sequence, with context. Its antigen remains unidentified. A sample-barcoded 5' primer and a J-beta primer mix were used in a second PCR of roughly 7 to 11 cycles. Every sample returned 3 million or more CDR3-containing paired-end reads. From the 5' RACE reads, TCRdb called clonotypes with MiXCR, one entry per CDR3 protein. The data show hundreds of thousands of distinct CDR3 sequences, under 25% seen once. Each sample used at least 6 million PBMCs. This entry is derived from a study of blood T cells in healthy people across ages. Study-wide findings and caveats: Age brought a roughly linear fall in TCR beta diversity measured per million T cells.

Sequenced: blood. This clonotype originated in a man aged 65 to 85 in good health.

The CDR3, as DNA: TGTGCCAGCAGTGAAGCAGGGCAGTTGGACGAGCAGTACTTC. This translates into CASSEAGQLDEQYF. The chain employs TRBV6-1 and TRBJ2-7, with D hard to call. Trimming removed 0 bases at V and 5 bases at J, with 11 bases between. The CDR3 is 14 amino acids. Germline assignment: CDR1 MNHNS and CDR2 SASEGT.